Described below is a single TCR beta chain sequence and its context. The same CDR3 can be traced to other DNA sequences in this sample. This record comes from a study of blood T cell repertoires in COVID-19. This CDR3 has 15 amino acids. Germline V CDR1 and CDR2: SGHRS, YFSETQ. Between the trimmed V and J ends, which lost 1 base and 0 bases, there was a span of 7 bases. Profiling relied on immunoSEQ multiplex PCR, and the TCRdb table lists in-frame clones only, not all of them. The sample lists about 360,000 clones, roughly 86% seen once, with around 2% in the top ten. The clonotype originates from a middle-aged man in a cohort exposed to, infected with or recovered from COVID-19 (not recorded which). Specimen: PBMCs or T cells enriched from blood (not recorded which). V is TRBV5-1 and J is TRBJ2-2; D is perhaps TRBD2 (5 bases). CDR3 sequence reads: CASSLSGSNTGELFF. Written as DNA, the CDR3 is TGCGCCAGCAGCTTGAGCGGATCGAACACCGGGGAGCTGTTTTTT.